This T cell receptor beta chain appears in the sequencing data of a study of cytomegalovirus exposure and HLA in healthy donors. Study-level results: Information on immune exposure was restricted to one variable (CMV serostatus). Using the classifier, cytomegalovirus status was reportedly diagnosed with high specificity and sensitivity. HLA alleles showed associations with 15,000 to 20,000 TCR beta sequences in a later analysis, at a 0.05 false discovery rate.

Amplification used 60 Vbeta primers and 13 Jbeta primers. Sequenced by immunoSEQ multiplex PCR; TCRdb stores in-frame clones only, minus some. This repertoire comprises about 51,000 clones; its ten largest clones make up roughly a quarter. Unmatched junction bases numbered 6, after V lost 8 bases and J lost 4 bases. The CDR3 loop spans 14 amino acids. Germline V CDR1 and CDR2: LNHNV, YYDKDF (reference sequence). In regard to this clone: Its antigen is still unknown.

The origin of this receptor is a man between 35 and 55 years old in good health and CMV-seropositive. The sample consisted of PBMCs. The chain uses TRBV15 and TRBJ2-5; 11 nucleotides agree with TRBD1. The CDR3 nucleotides read TGTGCCACCGCCTCGGGACAGGGGGGAGAGACCCAGTACTTC. It translates to CATASGQGGETQYF. The whole variable domain, filled in from reference TRBV15 and TRBJ2-5, reads DAMVIQNPRYQVTQFGKPVTLSCSQTLNHNVMYWYQQKSSQAPKLLFHYYDKDFNNEADTPDNFQSRRPNTSFCFLDIRSPGLGDTAMYLCATASGQGGETQYFGPGTRLLVL.